The TCR beta chain described here comes from a study of OX40 agonist ivuxolimab in advanced cancers. The CDR3 extends over 14 amino acids. V lost 5 bases and J 7 bases, leaving 15 bases between the germline ends. Germline CDR1 is LNHDA and CDR2 is SQIVND (reference sequence). TCRdb's table, derived via immunoSEQ multiplex PCR, lists solely in-frame clones and lacks some. This sample has 70,000 or so clones, with approximately 86% found just once. The sequencing here drew on CD4+ or CD8+ T cells sorted from blood, taken in a trial of the OX40 agonist ivuxolimab. This receptor was identified in an adult with an advanced solid tumor such as melanoma, head and neck, liver or kidney cancer. J is TRBJ2-1 and V is TRBV19; TRBD2 is a possible D gene (6 bases). The DNA for the CDR3 is TGTGCCAGTAGTCCGGGGGACTGGCTAAATGAGCAGTTCTTC. Its translation is CASSPGDWLNEQFF.